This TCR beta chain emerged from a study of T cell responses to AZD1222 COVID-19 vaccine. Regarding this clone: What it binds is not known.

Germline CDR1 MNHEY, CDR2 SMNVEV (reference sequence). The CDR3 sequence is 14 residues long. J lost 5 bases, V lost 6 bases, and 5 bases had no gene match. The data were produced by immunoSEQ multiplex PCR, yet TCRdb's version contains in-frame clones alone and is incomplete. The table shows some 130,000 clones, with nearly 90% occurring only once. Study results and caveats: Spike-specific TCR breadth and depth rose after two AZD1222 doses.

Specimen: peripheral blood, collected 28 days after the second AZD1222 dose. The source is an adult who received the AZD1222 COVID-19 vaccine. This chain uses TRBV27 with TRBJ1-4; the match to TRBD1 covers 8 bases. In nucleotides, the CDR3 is TGTGCCAGCAGGCAGACAGGGGCAAATGAAAAACTGTTTTTT. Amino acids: CASRQTGANEKLFF.